This T cell receptor beta chain originates from a study of blood T cell repertoires in COVID-19. V was pared by 1 base and J by 4 bases, with 10 bases between. Per germline, CDR1 SQVTM and CDR2 ANQGSEA. This CDR3 spans 13 amino acids. Sequencing used immunoSEQ multiplex PCR; TCRdb keeps in-frame clones, though not all of them. The sample carries roughly 100,000 clones, roughly 91% recorded once. The TCR originated in a human donor in a cohort sampled during active COVID-19. Sequencing was carried out using peripheral blood. The chain is built from TRBV29-1 and TRBJ1-1; possible D gene TRBD1, 6 bases. CDR3: CSVEGEGVTEAFF. The CDR3 DNA reads TGCAGCGTTGAAGGGGAGGGGGTCACTGAAGCTTTCTTT.